This T cell receptor beta chain was documented in a study of T cell changes during pregnancy in multiple sclerosis. Some clones are missing from TCRdb's copy, which holds only in-frame ones; the method was immunoSEQ multiplex PCR. Of 40,000 to 60,000 clones listed, nearly 95% were seen once; the top ten hold 0.99%. CDR3 length: 16 residues. CDR1 and CDR2 (germline): SGHTS, YDEGEE. V was clipped by 4 bases and J by 2 bases, with 15 bases between them. The sequence derives from a female donor with multiple sclerosis, enrolled in a pregnancy study. The material sequenced was peripheral blood, taken after pregnancy. The genes are TRBV5-8 and TRBJ2-2, with D possibly TRBD1 on 5 matching bases. The CDR3 spells CASSGARKTNTGELFF. CDR3 coding DNA: TGTGCCAGCAGCGGGGCCCGGAAAACCAACACCGGGGAGCTGTTTTTT.